This TCR beta chain was recovered during a study of T cells in Graves' hyperthyroidism and ophthalmopathy. Background on the study: It was at initial diagnosis, before any treatment, that peripheral blood was collected. Study-wide results and caveats: Most expanded thyroid clonotypes above 0.001 also appeared in blood. Ophthalmopathy onset followed model prediction by a median around 6.6 months.

V shed 6 bases, J shed 5 bases, and the junction held 6 bases outside the gene matches. The CDR3 has 14 amino acids. Germline assignment: CDR1 SEHNR and CDR2 FQNEAQ (reference sequence). Template material for amplifying TCR beta CDR3 regions consisted of RNA transcripts. Initially, a first-round RT-PCR of the TCR CDR3 employed the HTBI primer set. One entry per CDR3 protein, called by TCRdb with MiXCR from the multiplex PCR reads. Of hundreds of thousands of distinct CDR3 sequences in the sample, 11% to 15% were seen once. As regards this clonotype: The antigen is unknown.

The chain couples TRBV7-9 to TRBJ2-5, with 10 bases that match TRBD1. The clonotype was recovered from a man over 45 with Graves' ophthalmopathy. Sequenced input: blood. This CDR3 is CASSHDRGRETQYF. DNA for the CDR3: TGTGCCAGCAGTCACGACAGGGGGCGTGAGACCCAGTACTTC. The whole variable domain, remainder taken from reference TRBV7-9 and TRBJ2-5, is DTGVSQNPRHKITKRGQNVTFRCDPISEHNRLYWYRQTLGQGPEFLTYFQNEAQLEKSRLLSDRFSAERPKGSFSTLEIQRTEQGDSAMYLCASSHDRGRETQYFGPGTRLLVL.